These 3 T cell receptor beta chains were all obtained from the same sample, sequenced in a study of shared clonotypes between healthy human individuals. Measured with immunoSEQ multiplex PCR; TCRdb has only the in-frame clones, and not every one. In the table there are roughly 2,500,000 clones, 80% to 95% of which are singletons. The sequencing sample was made of naive CD4+ T cells from PBMCs. The subset: CD45RA+ positively selected. The receptors were sampled from a man aged 18 to 30 in good health. Some clones in this sample may be carry-over from other donors' samples.

The chain has TRBV28 and TRBJ1-5, with unresolved D. Germline lookup yields CDR1 MDHEN and CDR2 SYDVKM. Trimming removed 4 bases at V and 6 bases at J, with 7 bases between. The CDR3 totals 12 residues. The CDR3 nucleotides read TGTGCCAGCAGTTGGATTAGTCAGCCCCAGCATTTT. Translated: CASSWISQPQHF.

As for this clone: Other DNA sequences in the same sample also yield this CDR3. The chain is built from TRBV2 and TRBJ1-3; no clear D. V gave up 2 bases and J gave up 1 base, with 3 bases separating them. Per the germline V gene, CDR1 is SNHLY and CDR2 is FYNNEI. This CDR3 is built from 13 residues. The CDR3 DNA reads TGTGCCAGCAGTGAACGGTCTGGAAACACCATATATTTT. Translating it yields CASSERSGNTIYF.

This rearrangement joins TRBV2 to TRBJ2-2; D is unresolved. The V end lost 1 base, the J end lost 6 bases, and 6 bases lay between the germline ends. The CDR3 is 13 amino acids. The V gene's germline CDR1 is SNHLY and CDR2 FYNNEI. The CDR3 loop is CASSEGIAGELFF. The CDR3 nucleotides are TGTGCCAGCAGTGAAGGCATAGCCGGGGAGCTGTTTTTT.